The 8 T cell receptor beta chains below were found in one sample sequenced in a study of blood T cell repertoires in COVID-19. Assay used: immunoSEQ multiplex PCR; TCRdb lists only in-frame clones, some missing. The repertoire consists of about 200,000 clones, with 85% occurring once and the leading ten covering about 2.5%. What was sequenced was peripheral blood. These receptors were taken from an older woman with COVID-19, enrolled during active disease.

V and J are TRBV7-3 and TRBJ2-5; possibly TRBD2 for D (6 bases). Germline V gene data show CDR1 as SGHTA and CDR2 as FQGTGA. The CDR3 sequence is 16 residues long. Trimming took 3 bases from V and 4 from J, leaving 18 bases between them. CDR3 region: CASSLFGAGRRETQYF. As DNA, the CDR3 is TGTGCCAGCAGCTTGTTCGGTGCGGGGCGGAGAGAGACCCAGTACTTC.

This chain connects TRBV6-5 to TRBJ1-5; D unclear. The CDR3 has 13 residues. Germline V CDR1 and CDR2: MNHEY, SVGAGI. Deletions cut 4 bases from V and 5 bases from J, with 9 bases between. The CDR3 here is CASSSSGHQPQHF. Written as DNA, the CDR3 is TGTGCCAGCAGTTCCTCTGGGCATCAGCCCCAGCATTTT.

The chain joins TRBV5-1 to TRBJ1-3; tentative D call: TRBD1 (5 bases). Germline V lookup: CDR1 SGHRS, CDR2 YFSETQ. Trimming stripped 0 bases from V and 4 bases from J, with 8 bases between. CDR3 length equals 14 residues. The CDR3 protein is CASSLAPGGNTIYF. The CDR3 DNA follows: TGCGCCAGCAGCTTGGCCCCAGGGGGAAACACCATATATTTT.

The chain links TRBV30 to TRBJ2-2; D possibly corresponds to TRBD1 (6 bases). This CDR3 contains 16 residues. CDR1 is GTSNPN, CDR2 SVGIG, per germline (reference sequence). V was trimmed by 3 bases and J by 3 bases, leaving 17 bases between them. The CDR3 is CAWSLQGRGDTGELFF. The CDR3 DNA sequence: TGTGCCTGGAGCTTACAGGGTCGTGGTGACACCGGGGAGCTGTTTTTT.

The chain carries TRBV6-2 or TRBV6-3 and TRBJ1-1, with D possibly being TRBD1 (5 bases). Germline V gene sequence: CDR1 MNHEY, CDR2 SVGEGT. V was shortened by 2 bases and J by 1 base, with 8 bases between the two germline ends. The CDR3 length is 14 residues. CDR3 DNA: TGTGCCAGCAGTTACGCCAGGGAGAACACTGAAGCTTTCTTT. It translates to CASSYARENTEAFF.

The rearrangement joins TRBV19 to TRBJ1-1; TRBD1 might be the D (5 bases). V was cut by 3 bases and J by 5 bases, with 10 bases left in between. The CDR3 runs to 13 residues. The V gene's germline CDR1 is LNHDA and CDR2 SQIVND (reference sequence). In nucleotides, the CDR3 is TGTGCCAGTAGTATGGGGGGGGTGACTGAAGCTTTCTTT. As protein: CASSMGGVTEAFF. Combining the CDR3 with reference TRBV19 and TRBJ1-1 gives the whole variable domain DGGITQSPKYLFRKEGQNVTLSCEQNLNHDAMYWYRQDPGQGLRLIYYSQIVNDFQKGDIAEGYSVSREKKESFPLTVTSAQKNPTAFYLCASSMGGVTEAFFGQGTRLTVV.

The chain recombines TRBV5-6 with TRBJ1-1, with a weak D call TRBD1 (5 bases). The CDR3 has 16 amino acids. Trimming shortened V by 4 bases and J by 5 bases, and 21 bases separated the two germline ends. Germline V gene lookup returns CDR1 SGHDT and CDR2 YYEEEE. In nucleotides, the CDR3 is TGTGCCAGCAGCCCTCATGAGGCTTTCGGGGGAACTGAAGCTTTCTTT. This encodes CASSPHEAFGGTEAFF.

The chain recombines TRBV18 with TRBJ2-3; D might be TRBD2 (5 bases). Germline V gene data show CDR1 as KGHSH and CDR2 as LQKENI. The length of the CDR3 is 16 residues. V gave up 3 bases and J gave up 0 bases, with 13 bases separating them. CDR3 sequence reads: CASSPFLAGSTDTQYF. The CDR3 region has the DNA TGTGCCAGCTCACCCTTTCTAGCTGGAAGCACAGATACGCAGTATTTT.